Given below is one TCR beta chain in context. No cognate antigen has been identified for it. No per-base quality is available; no much larger clone lies one base away. Reading the label with the study, this specimen's treatment or condition is: approximately nine-day PBMC culture with coronavirus spike peptide pools or control peptides (ViraFEST assay). The ViraFEST assay was used in the study, in which antigen-specific T cells were expanded with peptide pools and expanded clonotypes were subsequently identified by TCR sequencing. The convalescent patients' positive SARS-CoV-2 PCR tests were from March to December 2020, which was before the Alpha, Beta and Delta variants emerged in the United States. PBMCs were cultured at approximately 2.1 million per well in IMDM supplemented with about 5.5% human AB serum and about 9.6 IU/ml IL-2, with around 10 ug/ml peptide pools added. On days 3 and 7, half of the culture medium was replaced with fresh IL-2-containing medium. Once the cells had been in culture for less than 12 days, the EasySep CD4+ T cell isolation kit was used to isolate CD4+ T cells by negative selection. PBMCs were separated from whole blood using Ficoll-Paque Plus gradient centrifugation and then either used fresh or cryopreserved at -140C. Culture conditions were generally each tested in triplicate wells.

The sample originates from a study of vaccination and CD4 T cells after COVID-19 (dated by TCRdb to between 2021 and 2023). For context, the study as a whole: Convalescent patients had a positive SARS-CoV-2 result on nasal swab PCR, and of these patients, several had mild disease and one had severe disease. Six males and four females were included in the convalescent cohort, with two Hispanic individuals, seven Caucasians, two Asians and one multiracial person represented. Each participant got two doses of either the Pfizer-BioNTech BNT162b2 vaccine (n=8) or the Moderna mRNA-1273 vaccine (n=2). Post-COVID blood samples from convalescent patients were collected a median of 101 days after diagnosis, with a range of roughly 35 to 170 days. Post-vaccine blood samples were collected a median of approximately 77 days after the second vaccine dose, ranging from roughly 12 to 250 days. For stimulating the cultures, overlapping spike peptide pools were used, derived from SARS-CoV-2 as well as from the common cold coronaviruses HCoV-NL63, HCoV-OC43 and HCoV-229E. As controls, cultures received a CEFX viral epitope pool (the positive control), an HIV-1 Nef peptide pool (the negative control), or no peptide at all. In around 10 COVID-19 convalescent patients and a few infection-naive healthy vaccine recipients, researchers compared the spike-specific CD4+ TCR repertoire from before mRNA vaccination with the repertoire from after.

The library was built by means of PCR. At the Johns Hopkins FTIC core, DNA from the cultured CD4+ T cells underwent TCR sequencing with the Oncomine TCR Beta short-read assay. The QIAamp micro DNA kit was used to extract genomic DNA from the cultured CD4+ T cells. Oncomine TCR Beta libraries made from cultured CD4+ T cells were pooled using unique dual indexes and sequenced on an Illumina iSeq 100. The study's own analysis went as follows. Non-productive sequences were filtered out, and CDR3s that did not start with C, did not end with F or W, or were shorter than 7 amino acids were discarded. Antigen-specific clonotypes were identified with the MANAFEST web application by comparing peptide-stimulated wells with reference and other culture wells. An FDR below 0.05, an odds ratio above 5, and a productive frequency above 0.1% in at least two of three replicate wells were required for clones to be considered positive. Cross-reactive clonotypes were defined as significantly expanded in both SARS-CoV-2 spike wells and at least one common cold coronavirus spike condition. Using R version 3.6.1, CDR3 homology was evaluated through Levenshtein distances (stringdist) along with unrooted phylogenetic trees (ape). The public reads were reanalyzed by TCRdb: fastp trimming at Q25, MiXCR alignment, in-frame beta chains only. Rows are combined by CDR3 protein, so each entry shows the most common genes and DNA. The V and J calls follow TCRdb's processing rather than the paper's. The sample data list 10,000 to 13,000 distinct CDR3 sequences, and approximately 50% of these were observed just once. Under 12% of the sample is in the top ten clones.

The study at large found these results: Nearly all vaccine-specific clones in convalescent patients (304 of 307) were mono-reactive for SARS-CoV-2 spike rather than cross-reactive with common cold coronaviruses. Only a relatively small number of convalescent patients were included in the study, and early timepoints following natural infection were not analyzed. The median number of SARS-CoV-2-reactive clonotypes rose from around 22 after infection to around 40 after vaccination, but the change was not significant. In convalescent patients, a median about 90% of post-vaccine SARS-CoV-2-reactive clones were detected only after vaccination, and vaccine-specific priming was suggested by this finding.

CDR1 and CDR2 are read off the germline V gene (reference sequence) as DFQATT and SNEGSKA. From V the trimming removes 1 base and from J it removes 7 bases, while the gene matches leave 16 bases of the junction unaccounted for. The CDR3 holds 18 amino acids from the cysteine to the phenylalanine. Just CDR3 DNA is preserved here, 54 bases in frame from base 1. In this chain, TRBV20-1 is recombined with TRBJ1-5; 10 nucleotides in the junction match TRBD1. Input material: CD4+ T cells from blood, cultured in vitro. The sequence derives from a human donor who had recovered from COVID-19. The nucleotides read TGCAGTGCTAGAGGGGAAACCGGGACAGGGGTTGGAGGACAGCCCCAGCATTTT. This encodes CSARGETGTGVGGQPQHF.